This T cell receptor beta chain was recorded in a study of T cells in Graves' hyperthyroidism and ophthalmopathy. Findings of the study overall: The model identified upcoming ophthalmopathy a median about 6.5 months ahead of onset.

Concerning this clonotype: Its antigen is as yet unknown.

The investigators amplified TCR beta CDR3 regions from RNA transcripts. The HTBI set primed first-round TCR CDR3 RT-PCR. Each CDR3 protein gets one entry after TCRdb re-called the multiplex PCR reads with MiXCR. The sample shows hundreds of thousands of distinct CDR3 sequences, over 15% of them seen only once. This CDR3 has 16 residues. Germline-derived CDR1 and CDR2 are LNHDA and SQIVND (reference sequence). J lost 3 bases, V lost 4 bases, and 5 bases had no gene match. The sample was blood. The chain is built from TRBV19 and TRBJ2-2, with 10 bases fitting TRBD2. The sequence was obtained from a woman aged 45 to 65 with Graves' hyperthyroidism that later progressed to Graves' ophthalmopathy. The CDR3: CASSTTSGDYTGELFF. The DNA of the CDR3 is TGTGCCAGTAGTACTACTAGCGGGGATTACACCGGGGAGCTGTTTTTT.